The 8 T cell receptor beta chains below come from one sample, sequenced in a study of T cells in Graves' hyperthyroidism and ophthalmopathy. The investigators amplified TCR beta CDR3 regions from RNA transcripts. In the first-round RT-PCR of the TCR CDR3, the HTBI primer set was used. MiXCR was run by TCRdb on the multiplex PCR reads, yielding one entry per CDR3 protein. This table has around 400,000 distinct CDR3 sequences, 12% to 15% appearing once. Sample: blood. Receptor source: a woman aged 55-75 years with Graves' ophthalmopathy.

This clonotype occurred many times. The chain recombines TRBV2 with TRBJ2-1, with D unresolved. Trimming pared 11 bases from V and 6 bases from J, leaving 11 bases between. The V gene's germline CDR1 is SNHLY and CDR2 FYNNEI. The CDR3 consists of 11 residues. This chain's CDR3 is CADRNANEQFF. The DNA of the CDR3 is TGTGCCGACCGTAATGCCAATGAGCAGTTCTTC.

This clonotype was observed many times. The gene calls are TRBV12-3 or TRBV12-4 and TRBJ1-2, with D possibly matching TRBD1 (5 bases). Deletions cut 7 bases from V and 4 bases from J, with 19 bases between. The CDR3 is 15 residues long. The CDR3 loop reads CASTPTTEWGYGYTF. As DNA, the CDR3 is TGTGCCAGCACCCCAACGACAGAATGGGGCTATGGCTACACCTTC.

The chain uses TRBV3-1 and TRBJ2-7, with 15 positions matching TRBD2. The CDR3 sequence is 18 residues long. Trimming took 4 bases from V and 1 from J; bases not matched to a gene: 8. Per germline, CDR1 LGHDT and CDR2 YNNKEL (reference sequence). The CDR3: CASSLGLAGGEGSYEQYF. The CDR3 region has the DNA TGTGCCAGCAGCCTCGGACTAGCGGGAGGGGAGGGTTCCTACGAGCAGTACTTC.

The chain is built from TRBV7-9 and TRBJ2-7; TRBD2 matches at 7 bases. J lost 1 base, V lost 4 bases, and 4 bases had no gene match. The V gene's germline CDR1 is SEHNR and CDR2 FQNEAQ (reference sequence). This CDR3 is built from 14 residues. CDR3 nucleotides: TGTGCCAGCAGCTCACAGCGGGGATCCTACGAGCAGTACTTC. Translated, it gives CASSSQRGSYEQYF.

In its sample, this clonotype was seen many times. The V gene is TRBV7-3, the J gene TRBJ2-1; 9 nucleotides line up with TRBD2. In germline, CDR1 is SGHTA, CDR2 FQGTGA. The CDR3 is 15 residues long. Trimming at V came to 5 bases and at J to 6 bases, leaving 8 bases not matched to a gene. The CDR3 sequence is CASSPGTSRTNEQFF. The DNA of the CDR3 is TGTGCCAGCAGCCCCGGGACTAGCAGGACCAATGAGCAGTTCTTC.

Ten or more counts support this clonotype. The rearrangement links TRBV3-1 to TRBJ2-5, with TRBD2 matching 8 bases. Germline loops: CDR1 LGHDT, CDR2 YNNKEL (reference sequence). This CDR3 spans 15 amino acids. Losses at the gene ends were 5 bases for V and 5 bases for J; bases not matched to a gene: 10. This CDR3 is CASSSGLGGLETQYF. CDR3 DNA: TGTGCCAGCAGCTCGGGACTAGGGGGGCTCGAGACCCAGTACTTC.

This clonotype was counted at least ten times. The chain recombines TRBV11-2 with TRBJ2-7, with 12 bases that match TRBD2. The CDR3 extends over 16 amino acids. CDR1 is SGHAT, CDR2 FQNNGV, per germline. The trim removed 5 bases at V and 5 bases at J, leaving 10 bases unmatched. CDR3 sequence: CASSPRLAGEINEQYF. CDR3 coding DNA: TGTGCCAGCAGCCCCAGACTAGCGGGAGAGATCAACGAGCAGTACTTC.

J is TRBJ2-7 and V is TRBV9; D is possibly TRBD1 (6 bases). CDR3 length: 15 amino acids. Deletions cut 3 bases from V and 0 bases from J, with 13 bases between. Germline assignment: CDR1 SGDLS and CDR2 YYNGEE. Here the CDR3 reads CASSALQGPSYEQYF. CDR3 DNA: TGTGCCAGCAGCGCTCTACAGGGACCCTCCTACGAGCAGTACTTC. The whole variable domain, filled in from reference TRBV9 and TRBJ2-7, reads DSGVTQTPKHLITATGQRVTLRCSPRSGDLSVYWYQQSLDQGLQFLIQYYNGEERAKGNILERFSAQQFPDLHSELNLSSLELGDSALYFCASSALQGPSYEQYFGPGTRLTVT.